Following are 14 T cell receptor beta chains from one sample sequenced in a study of blood T cell repertoires in COVID-19. Clones were sequenced by immunoSEQ multiplex PCR, and TCRdb holds only the in-frame ones, with some missing. The table includes 150,000 to 200,000 clones, about nine tenths detected once. Input material: PBMCs or T cells enriched from blood (not recorded which). Receptors were obtained from a woman in her 30s who had recovered from COVID-19.

DNA of the CDR3: TGCAGCGTTGTGATTGCGGGAACGCAATCTTACAATGAGCAGTTCTTC. This translates into CSVVIAGTQSYNEQFF. The gene calls are TRBV29-1 and TRBJ2-1, with D perhaps TRBD2 (6 bases). The CDR3 contains 16 residues. The V gene's germline CDR1 is SQVTM and CDR2 ANQGSEA. V dropped 4 bases and J dropped 4 bases, with 20 bases sitting between them.

The chain employs TRBV5-4 and TRBJ1-1; D possibly corresponds to TRBD1 (6 bases). Germline CDR1 and CDR2: SGHNT and YYREEE (reference sequence). This CDR3 has 15 amino acids. The V gene lost 4 bases and the J gene lost 2 bases, with 15 bases spanning the gap. CDR3 sequence: CASSTPRGGNTEAFF. The DNA of the CDR3 is TGTGCCAGCAGCACCCCAAGGGGGGGAAACACTGAAGCTTTCTTT.

The chain links TRBV30 to TRBJ2-2; D may correspond to TRBD1 or TRBD2 (5 bases each). From germline, CDR1 is GTSNPN and CDR2 SVGIG (reference sequence). The CDR3 sequence is 14 residues long. Trimming cost V 5 bases and J 0 bases, with 10 bases left between them. CDR3 sequence: CAWGRQSNTGELFF. The CDR3 DNA reads TGTGCCTGGGGGAGACAGTCGAACACCGGGGAGCTGTTTTTT.

The genes are TRBV5-4 and TRBJ1-1, with 9 nucleotides matching TRBD1. Germline CDR1 is SGHNT and CDR2 is YYREEE (reference sequence). The CDR3 is 15 amino acids. The trim removed 4 bases at V and 5 bases at J, leaving 9 bases unmatched. The CDR3 reads CASSNGGQGQTEAFF. Here the CDR3 DNA reads TGTGCCAGCAGCAACGGGGGACAGGGCCAGACTGAAGCTTTCTTT.

The chain is built from TRBV7-3 and TRBJ1-1; D may be TRBD1 (5 bases). V gave up 0 bases and J gave up 6 bases, with 11 bases separating them. CDR3 size: 14 residues. Germline V gene data show CDR1 as SGHTA and CDR2 as FQGTGA. In DNA, the CDR3 is TGTGCCAGCAGCTTAACCCCAGGGATGGCTGAAGCTTTCTTT. Residues: CASSLTPGMAEAFF.

This clone occurred once. V is TRBV7-3 and J is TRBJ2-3, with D possibly TRBD2 on 6 matching bases. Trimming shortened V by 4 bases and J by 2 bases, and 10 bases separated the two germline ends. In germline, CDR1 is SGHTA, CDR2 FQGTGA. This CDR3 has 14 residues. The CDR3 DNA follows: TGTGCCAGCAGCTGGGGACTCGCCACAGATACGCAGTATTTT. Protein: CASSWGLATDTQYF. Together with reference TRBV7-3 and TRBJ2-3, the CDR3 gives the full variable domain: GAGVSQTPSNKVTEKGKYVELRCDPISGHTALYWYRQSLGQGPEFLIYFQGTGAADDSGLPNDRFFAVRPEGSVSTLKIQRTERGDSAVYLCASSWGLATDTQYFGPGTRLTVL.

This clone was picked up a small number of times. The chain is built from TRBV6-5 and TRBJ2-7; D may be TRBD1 (6 bases). CDR1 MNHEY and CDR2 SVGAGI come from the germline V gene. The CDR3 loop spans 14 amino acids. The ends were cut back, 7 bases at V and 2 bases at J, with 15 bases in the middle. The CDR3 DNA reads as TGTGCCAGCATGGCAACAGGGCTCACCTACGAGCAGTACTTC. The encoded protein is CASMATGLTYEQYF.

The rearrangement links TRBV19 to TRBJ1-6, with TRBD1 matching over 8 bases. Germline V gene data show CDR1 as LNHDA and CDR2 as SQIVND (reference sequence). The V gene end was trimmed by 4 bases and the J gene end by 8 bases; junction bases not matched to a gene: 4. This CDR3 comprises 14 residues. CDR3 in amino acids: CASSKQGAHSPLHF. In nucleotides, the CDR3 is TGTGCCAGTAGTAAGCAGGGGGCTCATTCACCCCTCCACTTT.

A single count supports this clone. The chain couples TRBV5-1 to TRBJ2-6; D not resolved. From germline, CDR1 is SGHRS and CDR2 YFSETQ. Between the trimmed V and J ends, which lost 0 bases and 2 bases, there was a span of 6 bases. This CDR3 spans 15 amino acids. The CDR3 loop reads CASSLAVTGANVLTF. In DNA, the CDR3 is TGCGCCAGCAGCTTGGCCGTTACTGGGGCCAACGTCCTGACTTTC.

V and J are TRBV9 and TRBJ2-2; D is uncertain. CDR3 length: 13 residues. V lost 3 bases and J lost 1, with 4 bases in between. Germline V gene lookup returns CDR1 SGDLS and CDR2 YYNGEE. The CDR3 is CASSGQNTGELFF. CDR3 in DNA: TGTGCCAGCAGCGGACAGAACACCGGGGAGCTGTTTTTT.

The rearrangement links TRBV7-9 to TRBJ1-3; D may be TRBD1 (6 bases). The CDR3 loop spans 14 amino acids. V gave up 5 bases and J gave up 4 bases, with 12 bases separating them. Germline loops: CDR1 SEHNR, CDR2 FQNEAQ (reference sequence). The CDR3, as DNA: TGTGCCAGCAGCGAGGACAGTTTCGGAAACACCATATATTTT. It specifies CASSEDSFGNTIYF.

The chain has TRBV5-8 and TRBJ2-7; the match to TRBD2 covers 12 bases. CDR3 length: 14 amino acids. The J segment lost 12 bases and the V segment lost 2 bases, leaving 9 bases of the junction unmatched. CDR1 is SGHTS and CDR2 is YDEGEE in the germline V gene. CDR3 DNA sequence: TGTGCCAGCAGCTTATTGACTAGCGGGAGATATCCGTACTTC. It yields the protein CASSLLTSGRYPYF. The complete variable domain, with remaining parts taken from reference TRBV5-8 and TRBJ2-7, reads EAGVTQSPTHLIKTRGQQATLRCSPISGHTSVYWYQQALGLGLQFLLWYDEGEERNRGNFPPRFSGRQFPNYSSELNVNALELEDSALYLCASSLLTSGRYPYFGPGTRLTVT.

The V and J genes are TRBV18 and TRBJ1-5; a weak D match, TRBD1 (5 bases). The CDR3 loop spans 15 amino acids. Germline values: CDR1 KGHSH, CDR2 LQKENI. The germline V and J ends were trimmed by 6 bases and 5 bases, with 17 bases remaining between them. The CDR3: CASSLFGGSDQPQHF. In nucleotides, the CDR3 is TGTGCCAGCTCGTTGTTTGGGGGGAGCGATCAGCCCCAGCATTTT.

This clone appeared a few times. V gene TRBV10-2 combines with J gene TRBJ2-3, with 7 bases identical to TRBD2. Germline values: CDR1 WSHSY, CDR2 SAAADI. The CDR3 totals 15 residues. The V gene end was trimmed by 6 bases and the J gene end by 2 bases; junction bases not matched to a gene: 8. Here the CDR3 DNA reads TGCGCCAGCAGACAGAGCGGGGCGCACACAGATACGCAGTATTTT. It specifies CASRQSGAHTDTQYF.